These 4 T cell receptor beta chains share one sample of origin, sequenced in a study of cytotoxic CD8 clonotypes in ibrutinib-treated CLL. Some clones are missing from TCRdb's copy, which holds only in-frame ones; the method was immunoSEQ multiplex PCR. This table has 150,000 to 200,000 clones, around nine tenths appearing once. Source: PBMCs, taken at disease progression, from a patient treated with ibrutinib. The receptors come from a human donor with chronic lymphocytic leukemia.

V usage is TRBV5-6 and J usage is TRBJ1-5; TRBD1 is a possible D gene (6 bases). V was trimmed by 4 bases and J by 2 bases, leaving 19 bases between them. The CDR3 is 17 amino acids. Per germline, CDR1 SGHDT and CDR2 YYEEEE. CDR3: CASSLGKTGLRNQPQHF. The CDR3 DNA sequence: TGTGCCAGCAGCCTGGGGAAAACAGGGTTGCGCAATCAGCCCCAGCATTTT.

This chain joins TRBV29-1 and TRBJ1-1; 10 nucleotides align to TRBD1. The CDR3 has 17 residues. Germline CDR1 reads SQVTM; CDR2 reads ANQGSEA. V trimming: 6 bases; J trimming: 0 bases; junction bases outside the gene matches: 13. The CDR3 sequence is CSVAMGGTGVVNTEAFF. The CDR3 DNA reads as TGCAGCGTGGCCATGGGCGGGACAGGGGTAGTGAACACTGAAGCTTTCTTT.

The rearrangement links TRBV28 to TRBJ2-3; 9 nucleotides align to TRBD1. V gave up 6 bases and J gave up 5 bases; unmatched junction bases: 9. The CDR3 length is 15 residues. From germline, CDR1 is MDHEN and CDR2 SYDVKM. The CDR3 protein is CASSQDRGGKDTQYF. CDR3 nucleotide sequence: TGTGCCAGCAGCCAGGACAGGGGAGGGAAAGATACGCAGTATTTT. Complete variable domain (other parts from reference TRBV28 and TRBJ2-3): DVKVTQSSRYLVKRTGEKVFLECVQDMDHENMFWYRQDPGLGLRLIYFSYDVKMKEKGDIPEGYSVSREKKERFSLILESASTNQTSMYLCASSQDRGGKDTQYFGPGTRLTVL.

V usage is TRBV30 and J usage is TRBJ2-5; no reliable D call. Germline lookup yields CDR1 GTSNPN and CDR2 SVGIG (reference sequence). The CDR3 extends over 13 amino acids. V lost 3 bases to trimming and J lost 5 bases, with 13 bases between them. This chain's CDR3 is CAWSSSIWETQYF. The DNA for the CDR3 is TGTGCCTGGAGCTCCTCGATATGGGAGACCCAGTACTTC.